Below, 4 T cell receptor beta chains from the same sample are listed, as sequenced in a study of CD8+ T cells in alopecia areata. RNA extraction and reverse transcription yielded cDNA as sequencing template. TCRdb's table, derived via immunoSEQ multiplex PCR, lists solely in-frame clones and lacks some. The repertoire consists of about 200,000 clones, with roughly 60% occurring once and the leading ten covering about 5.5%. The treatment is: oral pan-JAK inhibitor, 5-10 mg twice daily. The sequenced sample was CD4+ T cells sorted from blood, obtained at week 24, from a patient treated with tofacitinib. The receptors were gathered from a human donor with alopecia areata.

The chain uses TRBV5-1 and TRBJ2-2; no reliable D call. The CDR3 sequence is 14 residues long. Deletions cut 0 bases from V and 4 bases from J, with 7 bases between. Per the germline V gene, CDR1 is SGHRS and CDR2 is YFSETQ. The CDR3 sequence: CASSLAGLTGELFF. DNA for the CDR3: TGCGCCAGCAGCTTGGCCGGGCTCACCGGGGAGCTGTTTTTT.

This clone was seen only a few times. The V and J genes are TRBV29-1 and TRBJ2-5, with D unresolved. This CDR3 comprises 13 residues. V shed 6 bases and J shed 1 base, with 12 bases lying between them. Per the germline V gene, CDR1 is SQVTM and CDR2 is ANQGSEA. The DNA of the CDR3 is TGCAGCGTAGATGATGGGATCCAAGAGACCCAGTACTTC. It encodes CSVDDGIQETQYF.

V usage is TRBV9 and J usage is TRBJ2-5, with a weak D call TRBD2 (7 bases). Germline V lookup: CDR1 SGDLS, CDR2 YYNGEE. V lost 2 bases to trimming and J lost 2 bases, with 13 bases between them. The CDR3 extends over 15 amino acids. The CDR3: CASSVRGGYQETQYF. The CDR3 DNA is TGTGCCAGCAGCGTGAGGGGGGGCTATCAAGAGACCCAGTACTTC.

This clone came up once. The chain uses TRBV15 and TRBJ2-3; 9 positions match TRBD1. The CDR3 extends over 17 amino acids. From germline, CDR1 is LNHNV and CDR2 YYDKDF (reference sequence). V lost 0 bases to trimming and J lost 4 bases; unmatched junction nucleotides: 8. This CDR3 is CATSRDPPGQGSDTQYF. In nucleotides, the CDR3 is TGTGCCACCAGCAGAGATCCACCGGGACAGGGTTCAGATACGCAGTATTTT.